Listed here are 8 T cell receptor beta chains from one sample, sequenced in a study of early T cells in non-severe SARS-CoV-2 infection. Via MiXCR, TCRdb re-called the 5' RACE reads, giving one row per CDR3 protein. Among 100,000 or so distinct CDR3 sequences listed, roughly 17% were seen once. Here the sequenced sample was whole blood, taken at baseline. These receptors originate from an adult who was a healthcare worker with PCR-confirmed SARS-CoV-2 infection or an uninfected control (not recorded which).

The chain employs TRBV6-5 and TRBJ2-1, with TRBD2 identical over 16 bases. CDR3 length equals 15 residues. After removal of 6 bases from V and 7 bases from J, the junction contained 3 bases not matched to a gene. Germline CDR1 MNHEY, CDR2 SVGAGI. CDR3 nucleotides: TGTGCCAGCAGGGCGGGACTAGCGGGAGGGAATGAGCAGTTCTTC. Translating gives CASRAGLAGGNEQFF.

This clonotype was picked up a small number of times. The chain has TRBV2 and TRBJ2-1; D gene uncertain. CDR3 length equals 15 residues. V lost 5 bases and J lost 6, with 17 bases in between. Per germline, CDR1 SNHLY and CDR2 FYNNEI. The CDR3 region is CASSFPGLGINEQFF. Written as DNA, the CDR3 is TGTGCCAGCAGTTTCCCTGGGCTGGGCATCAATGAGCAGTTCTTC.

This clonotype has a handful of counts. V gene TRBV20-1 combines with J gene TRBJ2-4, with a possible D match to TRBD2 (6 bases). V was clipped by 6 bases and J by 3 bases, with 15 bases between them. This CDR3 has 14 amino acids. In germline, CDR1 is DFQATT, CDR2 SNEGSKA (reference sequence). CDR3 sequence reads: CSAWTNPGKNIQYF. CDR3 sequence (DNA): TGCAGTGCGTGGACTAATCCAGGCAAAAACATTCAGTACTTC.

This chain connects TRBV20-1 to TRBJ2-7; 7 nucleotides align to TRBD2. CDR1 is DFQATT, CDR2 SNEGSKA, per germline (reference sequence). After removal of 3 bases from V and 0 bases from J, the junction contained 17 bases not matched to a gene. The CDR3 totals 18 residues. Written as DNA, the CDR3 is TGCAGTGCTAGGGGAAAGCGGGACGCACCCTTATTCTCCTACGAGCAGTACTTC. Residues: CSARGKRDAPLFSYEQYF.

V and J are TRBV28 and TRBJ1-1, with D unresolved. The V gene's germline CDR1 is MDHEN and CDR2 SYDVKM. The CDR3 totals 14 residues. Trimming removed 3 bases from V and 2 bases from J, with 10 bases in between. The CDR3 is CASSFRPGNTEAFF. The CDR3 DNA is TGTGCCAGCAGTTTTCGTCCGGGAAACACTGAAGCTTTCTTT.

This clonotype was picked up a small number of times. This sequence joins TRBV28 and TRBJ2-7; D perhaps matches TRBD2 (6 bases). The germline V gene has CDR1 MDHEN and CDR2 SYDVKM. This CDR3 is 15 amino acids long. V gave up 7 bases and J gave up 2 bases, with 18 bases separating them. The CDR3, as DNA: TGTGCCAGCATTAGGGCGGGACGAACGCCCTACGAGCAGTACTTC. Residues: CASIRAGRTPYEQYF. Based on the CDR3 plus reference TRBV28 and TRBJ2-7, the full variable domain is DVKVTQSSRYLVKRTGEKVFLECVQDMDHENMFWYRQDPGLGLRLIYFSYDVKMKEKGDIPEGYSVSREKKERFSLILESASTNQTSMYLCASIRAGRTPYEQYFGPGTRLTVT.

This chain uses TRBV7-9 with TRBJ2-5, with D tentatively TRBD1 (6 bases). The V gene lost 1 base and the J gene lost 1 base, with 7 bases spanning the gap. The germline CDR1 and CDR2 sequences are SEHNR and FQNEAQ (reference sequence). The length of the CDR3 is 14 residues. CDR3 sequence reads: CASSLGGLQETQYF. Here the CDR3 DNA reads TGTGCCAGCAGCTTAGGGGGGCTCCAAGAGACCCAGTACTTC.

This clonotype turned up a few times. V is TRBV10-3 and J is TRBJ2-3, with TRBD1 matching 8 bases. The germline CDR1 and CDR2 sequences are ENHRY and SYGVKD. Trimming removed 6 bases from V and 2 bases from J; junction bases left unmatched: 1. This CDR3 is 13 amino acids long. The CDR3 protein is CAIRTGDTDTQYF. CDR3 DNA: TGTGCCATCAGGACAGGGGACACAGATACGCAGTATTTT.